The 10 T cell receptor beta chains in this list originate from one sample, sequenced in a study of blood T cell repertoires in COVID-19 (dated by TCRdb to 2020 to 2022). The library was made by the immunoSEQ multiplex PCR assay. Not all clones reach the TCRdb copy of this immuneACCESS table, which keeps in-frame sequences only. Checked studies attribute under half of the gap to unresolved V genes and leave the rest unexplained. The sample data list about 170,000 clones, and roughly 90% of these were observed just once. The top ten constitute 11% of the sample. The specimen sequenced was peripheral blood. The receptor set was obtained from a woman aged 60-70 years with COVID-19, enrolled during active disease.

This clone was counted a few times. J is TRBJ1-4 and V is TRBV27; D unresolved. CDR1 MNHEY and CDR2 SMNVEV come from the germline V gene (reference sequence). CDR3 length: 12 amino acids. With 6 bases removed from V and 11 bases from J, the gap between germline ends came to 13 bases. The CDR3 sequence: CASRSERTKLFF. CDR3 DNA sequence: TGTGCCAGCAGATCAGAGCGGACTAAACTGTTTTTT.

The genes are TRBV9 and TRBJ1-3; D call uncertain. CDR3 length: 18 amino acids. Germline V gives CDR1 SGDLS, CDR2 YYNGEE. The V gene lost 0 bases and the J gene lost 0 bases, with 16 bases spanning the gap. CDR3 amino acids: CASSVVGGGGSSGNTIYF. The CDR3 DNA sequence: TGTGCCAGCAGCGTAGTCGGAGGCGGTGGGAGCTCTGGAAACACCATATATTTT. The whole variable domain, filled in from reference TRBV9 and TRBJ1-3, reads DSGVTQTPKHLITATGQRVTLRCSPRSGDLSVYWYQQSLDQGLQFLIQYYNGEERAKGNILERFSAQQFPDLHSELNLSSLELGDSALYFCASSVVGGGGSSGNTIYFGEGSWLTVV.

The DNA for the CDR3 is TGTGCCAGCAGCCCCGGACTAGCGGACTACAATGAGCAGTTCTTC. Translating it yields CASSPGLADYNEQFF. The chain joins TRBV5-4 to TRBJ2-1, with 10 bases fitting TRBD2. The CDR3 loop spans 15 amino acids. Germline lookup yields CDR1 SGHNT and CDR2 YYREEE (reference sequence). Germline trimming cut 4 bases from V and 3 bases from J; bases unmatched to any gene: 4.

The J gene is TRBJ1-1, the V gene TRBV10-3, with TRBD1 matching over 8 bases. The V gene's germline CDR1 is ENHRY and CDR2 SYGVKD. The length of the CDR3 is 13 residues. The V gene end was trimmed by 2 bases and the J gene end by 4 bases; junction bases not matched to a gene: 0. CDR3 bases: TGTGCCATCAGTGAGACAGGGGGCACTGAAGCTTTCTTT. It translates to CAISETGGTEAFF.

The chain uses TRBV5-1 and TRBJ2-7; D might be TRBD1 (5 bases). The CDR3 spans 14 residues. Germline CDR1 is SGHRS and CDR2 is YFSETQ. Trimming stripped 6 bases from V and 0 bases from J, with 13 bases between. The CDR3, as DNA: TGCGCCAGCAAGAAGACAGTGACCTCCTACGAGCAGTACTTC. This translates into CASKKTVTSYEQYF.

V usage is TRBV6-2 or TRBV6-3 and J usage is TRBJ2-7; maybe TRBD2 (5 bases). Looked up from germline, CDR1 is MNHEY and CDR2 is SVGEGT. This CDR3 is 15 amino acids long. V was pared by 0 bases and J by 5 bases, with 14 bases between. The CDR3 nucleotides read TGTGCCAGCAGTTACTCCACCGGGATCCCCGACGAGCAGTACTTC. Amino acid sequence: CASSYSTGIPDEQYF.

The chain uses TRBV30 and TRBJ2-2; D perhaps matches TRBD1 (5 bases). The CDR3 totals 19 residues. The V end was cut by 3 bases, the J end by 6 bases, with 29 bases between. Germline V lookup: CDR1 GTSNPN, CDR2 SVGIG (reference sequence). CDR3 nucleotides: TGTGCCTGGAGGCCCTTAATGGCAGGGATCAAGGTAGTGTCCGGGGAGCTGTTTTTT. It translates to CAWRPLMAGIKVVSGELFF.

The genes are TRBV20-1 and TRBJ2-7, with D perhaps matching TRBD2 (5 bases). Per the germline V gene, CDR1 is DFQATT and CDR2 is SNEGSKA (reference sequence). The CDR3 runs 15 residues. V was pared by 3 bases and J by 0 bases, with 15 bases between. DNA of the CDR3: TGCAGTGCTAGTTTAACCTCCCGGGGCTCCTACGAGCAGTACTTC. Protein product: CSASLTSRGSYEQYF.

The rearrangement uses TRBV9 and TRBJ1-1; D unresolved. The germline CDR1 and CDR2 sequences are SGDLS and YYNGEE. CDR3 length equals 13 residues. V was shortened by 4 bases and J by 3 bases, with 10 bases between the two germline ends. CDR3 sequence: CASSSRVYTEAFF. The CDR3 DNA is TGTGCCAGCAGCTCCCGGGTGTACACTGAAGCTTTCTTT.

The V call is TRBV10-1, the J call TRBJ2-5, with 7 bases lining up with TRBD1. V trimming: 6 bases; J trimming: 3 bases; junction bases outside the gene matches: 4. This CDR3 region has 13 residues. Germline V gives CDR1 WNHNN, CDR2 SYGVQD (reference sequence). The CDR3 spells CASRPTGEETQYF. Written as DNA, the CDR3 is TGCGCCAGCAGGCCCACAGGGGAAGAGACCCAGTACTTC.